The TCR beta chain under discussion was sequenced for a study of OX40 agonist ivuxolimab in advanced cancers. Across the study: Three patients got partial responses; one had hepatocellular carcinoma and two had cutaneous melanoma.

People who had autoimmune disease history or systemic immunosuppression were excluded. Profiling relied on immunoSEQ multiplex PCR, and the TCRdb table lists in-frame clones only, not all of them. Of under 70,000 clones in the sample, about nine tenths were seen once. V dropped 8 bases and J dropped 4; count of bases not matched to a gene: 1. The CDR3 covers 12 residues. The germline V gene has CDR1 LGHNT and CDR2 FRNRAP. Specimen: CD4+ or CD8+ T cells sorted from blood, collected in a trial of the OX40 agonist ivuxolimab. This sequence was found in an adult with an advanced solid tumor such as melanoma, head and neck, liver or kidney cancer. The chain links TRBV12-5 to TRBJ2-2; 7 bases are a match to TRBD1. As DNA, the CDR3 is TGTGCTAGTTCAGGGGGCACCGGGGAGCTGTTTTTT. Residues: CASSGGTGELFF.